This is a list of T cell receptor beta chains from one sample in a study of follicular helper T cells after annual influenza vaccination. TCRdb's table, derived via immunoSEQ multiplex PCR, lists solely in-frame clones and lacks some. Among roughly 10,000 clones, approximately 80% were seen once, and the ten largest hold roughly 1%. This specimen was CXCR5- memory CD4+ T cells sorted from blood, taken 6 weeks after influenza vaccination. These receptors came from an adult who received the influenza vaccine. Each CDR3 is given with its conserved first and last residue. The D gene is left open where the match is weak. The listing skips clone size in some rows; elsewhere it reads once, few, many or a size class.

V,J,D,size,CDR3,DNA
TRBV6-5,TRBJ1-4,NA,NA,CASSLGMYEKLFF,TGTGCCAGCAGTTTAGGGATGTATGAAAAACTGTTTTTT
TRBV25-1,TRBJ2-3,NA,NA,CASSEWQNTDTQYF,TGTGCCAGCAGTGAGTGGCAGAACACAGATACGCAGTATTTT
TRBV19,TRBJ1-3,NA,NA,CASSTRTAGSGNTIYF,TGTGCCAGTAGTACCCGGACAGCCGGCTCTGGAAACACCATATATTTT
TRBV30,TRBJ2-7,TRBD2,NA,CAWSRASGGVEQYF,TGTGCCTGGAGTAGGGCTAGCGGGGGGGTAGAGCAGTACTTC
TRBV6-6,TRBJ1-4,NA,NA,CASSHNPAREKLFF,TGTGCCAGCAGTCACAACCCGGCACGTGAAAAACTGTTTTTT
TRBV11-3,TRBJ2-5,NA,NA,CASSGWWQGETQYF,TGTGCCAGCAGCGGGTGGTGGCAGGGGGAGACCCAGTACTTC
TRBV11-3,TRBJ1-4,NA,NA,CASSESGQEHEKLFF,TGTGCCAGCAGCGAATCGGGACAAGAGCATGAAAAACTGTTTTTT
TRBV4-2,TRBJ1-1,TRBD1,NA,CASSQGQGNTEAFF,TGTGCCAGCAGCCAAGGACAGGGGAACACTGAAGCTTTCTTT
TRBV7-8,TRBJ1-2,TRBD1,NA,CASSLGEDRILYGYTF,TGTGCCAGCAGCTTGGGGGAGGACAGGATCCTCTATGGCTACACCTTC
TRBV18,TRBJ2-7,NA,NA,CASSPQAGPSYEQYF,TGTGCCAGCTCACCACAGGCAGGACCCTCCTACGAGCAGTACTTC
TRBV9,TRBJ2-5,NA,NA,CASSVGLAQETQYF,TGTGCCAGCAGCGTAGGCCTGGCCCAAGAGACCCAGTACTTC
TRBV18,TRBJ1-3,NA,NA,CASSPIQGWNTIYF,TGTGCCAGCTCACCAATTCAGGGGTGGAACACCATATATTTT
TRBV19,TRBJ2-1,NA,NA,CASRLAGYNGEQFF,TGTGCCAGTAGACTGGCAGGGTATAACGGTGAGCAGTTCTTC
TRBV18,TRBJ2-5,NA,NA,CASSPPSETQYF,TGTGCCAGCTCACCACCCTCAGAGACCCAGTACTTC
TRBV19,TRBJ1-2,NA,NA,CASSTSAFGGYTF,TGTGCCAGTAGTACCTCCGCGTTCGGGGGCTACACCTTC
TRBV6-6,TRBJ2-3,NA,NA,CASSYPLGSGSGTQYF,TGTGCCAGCAGTTACCCACTAGGTTCAGGGTCAGGTACGCAGTATTTT
TRBV7-9,TRBJ1-6,NA,NA,CASSPIWVLDNSPLHF,TGTGCCAGCAGCCCGATTTGGGTACTGGATAATTCACCCCTCCACTTT
TRBV9,TRBJ1-2,NA,once,CASSVAGAYGYTF,TGTGCCAGCAGCGTAGCGGGGGCTTATGGCTACACCTTC
TRBV11-3,TRBJ2-3,NA,NA,CASSPHGAPTDTQYF,TGTGCCAGCAGCCCGCACGGGGCCCCTACAGATACGCAGTATTTT
TRBV6-5,TRBJ2-4,TRBD1,NA,CASRPIGWGTEQYF,TGTGCCAGCAGACCCATCGGGTGGGGGACAGAGCAGTACTTC
TRBV11-2,TRBJ2-2,NA,NA,CASSLDQTAAGELFF,TGTGCCAGCAGCTTAGACCAGACCGCGGCCGGGGAGCTGTTTTTT
TRBV7-2,TRBJ2-7,NA,NA,CASSTPRGEAYEQYF,TGTGCCAGCAGCACCCCCCGCGGGGAGGCCTACGAGCAGTACTTC
TRBV5-6,TRBJ2-2,TRBD2,NA,CASSPTIQRGGTGELFF,TGTGCCAGCAGCCCCACTATCCAGCGGGGAGGCACCGGGGAGCTGTTTTTT
TRBV13,TRBJ2-7,TRBD2,NA,CASSLAGLGGSYEQYF,TGTGCCAGCAGCTTAGCGGGCTTGGGGGGGTCCTACGAGCAGTACTTC
TRBV7-9,TRBJ2-3,NA,NA,CASSPPRSGDTQYF,TGTGCCAGCAGCCCTCCCCGTAGCGGAGATACGCAGTATTTT
TRBV18,TRBJ1-1,NA,NA,CASSPQGFATEAFF,TGTGCCAGCTCACCACAGGGATTTGCCACTGAAGCTTTCTTT
TRBV18,TRBJ1-6,NA,few,CASSPGNNSPLHF,TGTGCCAGCTCACCCGGCAATAATTCACCCCTCCACTTT
TRBV4-3,TRBJ1-1,NA,NA,CASSQEFGGYNTEAFF,TGCGCCAGCAGCCAAGAATTTGGGGGATATAACACTGAAGCTTTCTTT
TRBV5-1,TRBJ2-3,TRBD1,once,CASSLRPGGSTDTQYF,TGCGCCAGCAGCTTGAGGCCAGGGGGTAGCACAGATACGCAGTATTTT
TRBV29-1,TRBJ1-1,NA,NA,CSVEGWAGVTEAFF,TGCAGCGTTGAAGGTTGGGCAGGGGTGACTGAAGCTTTCTTT
TRBV5-8,TRBJ1-2,NA,NA,CASSSLGRYGYTF,TGTGCCAGCAGCTCCCTGGGCCGCTATGGCTACACCTTC
TRBV11-2,TRBJ1-3,NA,NA,CASSFYRESGNTIYF,TGTGCCAGCAGCTTCTACAGGGAGTCTGGAAACACCATATATTTT
TRBV6-5,TRBJ2-2,TRBD1,NA,CASRKTGGTGELFF,TGTGCCAGCAGAAAGACAGGGGGCACCGGGGAGCTGTTTTTT
TRBV4-1,TRBJ1-4,NA,few,CASSLRERHEKLFF,TGCGCCAGCAGCCTCAGGGAGCGACATGAAAAACTGTTTTTT
TRBV7-9,TRBJ1-2,NA,NA,CASSLLGDSYGYTF,TGTGCCAGCAGCTTACTGGGAGATAGCTATGGCTACACCTTC
TRBV6-4,TRBJ1-1,NA,NA,CASSDGAGGNTEAFF,TGTGCCAGCAGTGACGGGGCAGGAGGGAACACTGAAGCTTTCTTT
TRBV18,TRBJ1-2,TRBD1,NA,CASSSGTGDYGYTF,TGTGCCAGCTCATCCGGGACAGGGGACTATGGCTACACCTTC
TRBV9,TRBJ2-7,NA,NA,CASSVNLWDEQYF,TGTGCCAGCAGCGTGAACCTCTGGGACGAGCAGTACTTC
TRBV9,TRBJ2-7,TRBD2,NA,CASSVDGGYSYEQYF,TGTGCCAGCAGCGTAGACGGGGGGTACTCCTACGAGCAGTACTTC
TRBV6-5,TRBJ1-6,NA,NA,CASRAGGGSPLHF,TGTGCCAGCAGGGCGGGCGGAGGTTCACCCCTCCACTTT
TRBV4-2,TRBJ1-5,NA,NA,CASSQDDGLNQPQHF,TGTGCCAGCAGCCAAGATGACGGTTTGAATCAGCCCCAGCATTTT
TRBV18,TRBJ1-4,TRBD1,once,CASSQQGAENEKLFF,TGTGCCAGCTCACAGCAGGGGGCTGAAAATGAAAAACTGTTTTTT
TRBV5-8,TRBJ2-7,NA,few,CASSTRQALYEQYF,TGTGCCAGCAGCACAAGACAGGCTCTTTACGAGCAGTACTTC
TRBV29-1,TRBJ1-2,NA,NA,CSVDIQNYGYTF,TGCAGCGTTGATATCCAGAACTATGGCTACACCTTC